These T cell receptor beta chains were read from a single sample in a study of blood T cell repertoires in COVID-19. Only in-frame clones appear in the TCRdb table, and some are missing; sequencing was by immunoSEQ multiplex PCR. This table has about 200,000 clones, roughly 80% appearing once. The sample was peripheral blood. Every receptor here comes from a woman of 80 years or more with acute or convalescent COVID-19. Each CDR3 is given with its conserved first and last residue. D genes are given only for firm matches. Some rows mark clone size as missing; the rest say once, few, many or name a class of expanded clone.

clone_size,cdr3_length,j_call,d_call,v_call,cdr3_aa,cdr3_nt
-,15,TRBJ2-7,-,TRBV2,CASSEGGQIMAEQYF,TGTGCCAGCAGTGAAGGAGGACAGATCATGGCCGAGCAGTACTTC
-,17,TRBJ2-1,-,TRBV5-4,CASSLGGGPSSYNEQFF,TGTGCCAGCAGCTTGGGGGGAGGTCCAAGCTCCTACAATGAGCAGTTCTTC
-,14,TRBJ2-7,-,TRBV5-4,CASSSGTGAYEQYF,TGTGCCAGCAGCTCCGGGACGGGAGCCTACGAGCAGTACTTC
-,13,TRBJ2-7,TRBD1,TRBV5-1,CASSPGQGNEQYF,TGCGCCAGCAGCCCGGGACAGGGTAACGAGCAGTACTTC
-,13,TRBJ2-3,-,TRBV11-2,CASGGEAGDTQYF,TGTGCCAGCGGCGGGGAGGCGGGAGATACGCAGTATTTT
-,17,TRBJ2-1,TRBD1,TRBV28,CASSLIVGTGSHNEQFF,TGTGCCAGCAGTTTAATCGTCGGGACAGGGTCTCACAATGAGCAGTTCTTC
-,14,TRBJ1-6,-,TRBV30,CAWSGGVWNSPLHF,TGTGCCTGGAGTGGGGGGGTGTGGAATTCACCCCTCCACTTT
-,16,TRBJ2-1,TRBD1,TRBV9,CASSVGPGGAGNEQFF,TGTGCCAGCAGCGTAGGGCCAGGGGGCGCGGGGAATGAGCAGTTCTTC
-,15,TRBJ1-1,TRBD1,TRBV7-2,CASSPEQGAPTEAFF,TGTGCCAGCAGCCCTGAACAGGGGGCGCCTACTGAAGCTTTCTTT
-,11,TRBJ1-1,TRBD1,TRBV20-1,CSARPQGAAFF,TGCAGTGCTAGACCACAGGGGGCGGCTTTCTTT
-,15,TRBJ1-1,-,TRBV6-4,CASSVEAGMGTEAFF,TGTGCCAGCAGTGTCGAGGCAGGGATGGGCACTGAAGCTTTCTTT
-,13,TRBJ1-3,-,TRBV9,CASSNQGANTIYF,TGTGCCAGCAGCAACCAGGGTGCGAACACCATATATTTT
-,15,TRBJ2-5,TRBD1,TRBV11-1,CASSVGTGYQETQYF,TGTGCCAGCAGCGTTGGGACAGGGTATCAAGAGACCCAGTACTTC
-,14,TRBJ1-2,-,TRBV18,CASSPAGREDGYTF,TGTGCCAGCTCACCTGCAGGGCGTGAGGATGGCTACACCTTC
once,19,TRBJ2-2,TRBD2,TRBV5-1,CASSLMGLAGVSDTGELFF,TGCGCCAGCAGCCTAATGGGACTAGCGGGGGTATCCGACACCGGGGAGCTGTTTTTT
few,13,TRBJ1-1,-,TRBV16,CASSQYTGTEAFF,TGTGCCAGCAGCCAATATACGGGCACTGAAGCTTTCTTT
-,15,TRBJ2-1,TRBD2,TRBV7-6,CASSSTSGRGNEQFF,TGTGCCAGCAGCTCGACTAGCGGGAGAGGGAATGAGCAGTTCTTC
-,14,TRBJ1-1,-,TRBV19,CASRTDTMNTEAFF,TGTGCCAGTAGAACAGATACGATGAACACTGAAGCTTTCTTT
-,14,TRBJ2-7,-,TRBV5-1,CASSTQQETYEQYF,TGCGCCAGCAGCACCCAACAGGAGACCTACGAGCAGTACTTC
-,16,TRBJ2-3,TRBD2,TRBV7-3,CASSLASGGGSDTQYF,TGTGCCAGCAGCTTAGCTAGCGGAGGTGGATCGGATACGCAGTATTTT
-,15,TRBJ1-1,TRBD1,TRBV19,CASSLTGQGYTEAFF,TGTGCCAGTAGTCTCACGGGACAGGGTTATACTGAAGCTTTCTTT
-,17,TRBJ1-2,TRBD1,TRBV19,CASSIDLGTGTYYGYTF,TGTGCCAGTAGTATAGATTTGGGGACAGGGACATACTATGGCTACACCTTC
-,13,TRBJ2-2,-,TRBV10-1,CASSEILSGELFF,TGCGCCAGCAGTGAGATCTTATCCGGGGAGCTGTTTTTT
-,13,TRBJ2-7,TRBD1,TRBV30,CAWKRDRPYEQYF,TGTGCCTGGAAACGGGACAGGCCCTACGAGCAGTACTTC
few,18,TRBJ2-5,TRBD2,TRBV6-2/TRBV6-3,CASSYLAGETILQETQYF,TGTGCCAGCAGTTACCTAGCGGGGGAGACCATTCTACAAGAGACCCAGTACTTC
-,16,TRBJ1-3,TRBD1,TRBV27,CATTLGTGFSGNTIYF,TGTGCCACCACTTTAGGGACAGGGTTCTCTGGAAACACCATATATTTT
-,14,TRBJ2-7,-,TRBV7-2,CASSPRFSSYEQYF,TGTGCCAGCAGCCCACGGTTCTCCTCCTACGAGCAGTACTTC
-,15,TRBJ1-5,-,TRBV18,CASSPVQSSNQPQHF,TGTGCCAGCTCACCAGTACAGAGCAGCAATCAGCCCCAGCATTTT
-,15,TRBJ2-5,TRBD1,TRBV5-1,CASSFLQGAEETQYF,TGCGCCAGCAGCTTCTTACAGGGGGCAGAAGAGACCCAGTACTTC
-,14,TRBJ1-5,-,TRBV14,CASSHGQGGQPQHF,TGTGCCAGCAGCCATGGCCAGGGAGGTCAGCCCCAGCATTTT
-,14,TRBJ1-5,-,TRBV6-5,CASSYRQGNQPQHF,TGTGCCAGCAGTTACAGGCAGGGAAATCAGCCCCAGCATTTT
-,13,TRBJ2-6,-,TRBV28,CATHSSGANVLTF,TGTGCCACCCACAGTTCTGGGGCCAACGTCCTGACTTTC
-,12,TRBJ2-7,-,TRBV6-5,CASTRAYYEQYF,TGTGCCAGCACCAGGGCATACTACGAGCAGTACTTC
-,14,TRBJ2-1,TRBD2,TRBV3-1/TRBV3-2,CASMASGVYNEQFF,TGTGCCAGCATGGCTAGCGGGGTTTACAATGAGCAGTTCTTC
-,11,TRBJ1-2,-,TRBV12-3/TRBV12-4,CASSFLEGYTF,TGTGCCAGCAGTTTTCTGGAGGGCTACACCTTC
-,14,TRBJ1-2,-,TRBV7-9,CASSLAQGFGFYTF,TGTGCCAGCAGCTTAGCGCAGGGCTTCGGATTCTACACCTTC
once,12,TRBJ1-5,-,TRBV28,CASSLGGQPQHF,TGTGCCAGCAGTTTGGGGGGTCAGCCCCAGCATTTT
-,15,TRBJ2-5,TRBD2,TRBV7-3,CASSLTGLAGETQYF,TGTGCCAGCAGCCTTACCGGACTAGCGGGAGAGACCCAGTACTTC
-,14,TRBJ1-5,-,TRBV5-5,CASSSTGGNQPQHF,TGTGCCAGCAGTTCGACGGGGGGAAATCAGCCCCAGCATTTT
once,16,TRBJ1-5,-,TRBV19,CASSMFAEVSNQPQHF,TGTGCCAGTAGTATGTTTGCAGAGGTTAGCAATCAGCCCCAGCATTTT
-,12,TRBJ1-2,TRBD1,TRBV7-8,CASSLTGPLYTF,TGTGCCAGCAGCTTGACAGGGCCCCTCTACACCTTC
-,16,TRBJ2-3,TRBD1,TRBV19,CASSIGTGRLTDTQYF,TGTGCCAGTAGTATCGGGACAGGTCGGCTCACAGATACGCAGTATTTT
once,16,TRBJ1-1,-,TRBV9,CASSVSQAGVEHQAFF,TGTGCCAGCAGCGTATCCCAGGCAGGGGTAGAACACCAAGCTTTCTTT